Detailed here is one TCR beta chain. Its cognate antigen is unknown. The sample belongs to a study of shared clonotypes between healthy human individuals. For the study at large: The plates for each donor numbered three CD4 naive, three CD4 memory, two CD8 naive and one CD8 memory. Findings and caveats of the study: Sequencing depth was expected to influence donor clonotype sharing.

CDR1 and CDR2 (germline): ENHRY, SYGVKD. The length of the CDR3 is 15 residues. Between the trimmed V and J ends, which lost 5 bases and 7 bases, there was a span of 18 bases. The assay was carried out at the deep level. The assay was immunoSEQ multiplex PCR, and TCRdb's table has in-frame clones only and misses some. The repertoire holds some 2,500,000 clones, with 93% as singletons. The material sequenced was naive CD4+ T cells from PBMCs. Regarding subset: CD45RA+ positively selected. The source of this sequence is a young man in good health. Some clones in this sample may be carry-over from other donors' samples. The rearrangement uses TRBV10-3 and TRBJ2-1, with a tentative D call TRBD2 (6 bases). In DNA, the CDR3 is TGTGCCATCAGTAGGACGGGAGCCCGTGAGAATGAGCAGTTCTTC. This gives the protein CAISRTGARENEQFF.